This entry describes one T cell receptor (beta chain). The antigen remains unidentified. The data stem from a study of cytomegalovirus exposure and HLA in healthy donors. At the level of the study: Samples from HLA-typed donors yielded 85 million to 95 million unique TCRs in an early data release.

13 Jbeta primers and 60 Vbeta primers were used for the PCR. The table came from immunoSEQ multiplex PCR; TCRdb's copy has only in-frame clones and leaves some out. The table shows approximately 160,000 clones, with under 80% occurring only once. Findings and caveats of the study: Differences between HLA loci emerged in a later analysis of TCR association rates, with DRB1 most and HLA-C fewest. It was likely that a cluster of highly shared sequence variants was a sequencing artifact.

Trimming shortened V by 0 bases and J by 6 bases, and 21 bases separated the two germline ends. CDR3 size: 18 residues. Germline V lookup: CDR1 SGHRS, CDR2 YFSETQ. Sequencing was performed on PBMCs. V and J are TRBV5-1 and TRBJ1-4; D ambiguous. The sequence was collected from a woman in her forties or fifties in good health and CMV-seropositive. The CDR3 protein is CASSLESPPAGLYEKLFF. The CDR3 coding sequence is TGCGCCAGCAGCTTGGAGTCCCCCCCCGCGGGTCTGTATGAAAAACTGTTTTTT. Full variable domain (remainder filled in from reference TRBV5-1 and TRBJ1-4): KAGVTQTPRYLIKTRGQQVTLSCSPISGHRSVSWYQQTPGQGLQFLFEYFSETQRNKGNFPGRFSGRQFSNSRSEMNVSTLELGDSALYLCASSLESPPAGLYEKLFFGSGTQLSVL.